This record concerns one T cell receptor (beta chain) sequence. Its antigen is unidentified. Clones were sequenced by immunoSEQ multiplex PCR, and TCRdb holds only the in-frame ones, with some missing. The table includes under 60,000 clones, roughly nine tenths detected once. The data stem from a study of PD-1 blockade in classical Hodgkin lymphoma. Whole-study results and caveats: Prior to therapy, complete responders displayed diversity much like that of newly diagnosed patients.

In germline, CDR1 is MNHEY, CDR2 SVGAGI. The CDR3 is 14 amino acids. The V end was cut by 2 bases, the J end by 4 bases, with 12 bases between. Time point given: cycle 4 day 1 (C4D1), after about 6 weeks of nivolumab. Relapse after autologous stem cell transplantation occurred in every patient, and brentuximab vedotin exposure varied. The material sequenced was peripheral blood mononuclear cells (PBMCs), taken before the fourth cycle of nivolumab. The receptor comes from a human donor with classical Hodgkin lymphoma. The gene calls are TRBV6-5 and TRBJ2-7; no firm D call. In nucleotides, the CDR3 is TGTGCCAGCAGTTACGAGACGGAGAAGTACGAGCAGTACTTC. Translating gives CASSYETEKYEQYF.